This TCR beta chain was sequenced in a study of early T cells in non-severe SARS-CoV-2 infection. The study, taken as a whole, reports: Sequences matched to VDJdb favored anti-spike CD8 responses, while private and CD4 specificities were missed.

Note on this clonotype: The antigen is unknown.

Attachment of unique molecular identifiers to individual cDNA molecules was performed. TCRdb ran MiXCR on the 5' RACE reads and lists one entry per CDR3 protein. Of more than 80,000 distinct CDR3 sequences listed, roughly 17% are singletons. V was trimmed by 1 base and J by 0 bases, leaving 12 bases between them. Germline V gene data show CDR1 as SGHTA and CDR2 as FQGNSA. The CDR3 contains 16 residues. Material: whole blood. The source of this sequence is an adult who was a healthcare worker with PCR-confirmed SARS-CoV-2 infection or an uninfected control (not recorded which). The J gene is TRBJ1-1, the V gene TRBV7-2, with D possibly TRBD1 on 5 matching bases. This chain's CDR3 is CASSLVGVPMNTEAFF. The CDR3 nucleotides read TGTGCCAGCAGCTTAGTGGGGGTCCCAATGAACACTGAAGCTTTCTTT.